This TCR beta chain was sequenced for a study of cytomegalovirus exposure and HLA in healthy donors. In germline, CDR1 is SEHNR, CDR2 FQNEAQ (reference sequence). The V gene lost 5 bases and the J gene lost 1 base, with 14 bases spanning the gap. This CDR3 comprises 15 residues. The table came from immunoSEQ multiplex PCR; TCRdb's copy has only in-frame clones and leaves some out. The data show around 50,000 clones, about 94% seen once. Sequenced input: PBMCs. This chain joins TRBV7-9 and TRBJ1-1; D might be TRBD1 (5 bases). The TCR sequence derives from a young woman in good health and CMV-seropositive. The CDR3 DNA follows: TGTGCCAGCAGCCGATTCTTACAGGCGAACACTGAAGCTTTCTTT. It encodes CASSRFLQANTEAFF.